Below are 19 T cell receptor beta chains sequenced from a single sample in a study of cytomegalovirus exposure and HLA in healthy donors. The PCR employed 60 Vbeta primers together with 13 Jbeta primers. Measured with immunoSEQ multiplex PCR; TCRdb has only the in-frame clones, and not every one. Of tens of thousands of clones in the sample, approximately 80% were seen once. The specimen was PBMCs. These receptors were taken from a man between 65 and 80 years old in good health and CMV-seropositive.

The CDR3 here is CAWSVEGEYSPLHF. CDR3 DNA: TGTGCCTGGAGTGTCGAGGGGGAATATTCACCCCTCCACTTT. The chain couples TRBV30 to TRBJ1-6; the D gene is possibly TRBD1 (6 bases). Per the germline V gene, CDR1 is GTSNPN and CDR2 is SVGIG (reference sequence). Trimming took 0 bases from V and 8 from J, leaving 11 bases between them. CDR3 size: 14 residues.

This clone was detected once. The genes are TRBV6-6 and TRBJ2-5, with 9 nucleotides matching TRBD1. Germline V gene lookup returns CDR1 MNHNY and CDR2 SVGAGI (reference sequence). With V trimmed by 5 bases and J by 3 bases, 4 bases remained unmatched. CDR3 length equals 14 residues. This CDR3 reads CASSRRTGEETQYF. The CDR3 DNA follows: TGTGCCAGCAGTAGACGGACAGGGGAAGAGACCCAGTACTTC.

This clone was observed once. The rearrangement uses TRBV7-6 and TRBJ2-1, with a possible D match to TRBD2 (6 bases). The germline CDR1 and CDR2 sequences are SGHVS and FNYEAQ. This CDR3 is 14 amino acids long. Trimming removed 3 bases at V and 0 bases at J, with 6 bases between. CDR3 nucleotides: TGTGCCAGCAGCTTGGGAGGCTCCTACAATGAGCAGTTCTTC. Translated, it gives CASSLGGSYNEQFF. The full variable domain, in which reference TRBV7-6 and TRBJ2-1 provide the parts outside the CDR3, is GAGVSQSPRYKVTKRGQDVALRCDPISGHVSLYWYRQALGQGPEFLTYFNYEAQQDKSGLPNDRFSAERPEGSISTLTIQRTEQRDSAMYRCASSLGGSYNEQFFGPGTRLTVL.

The V call is TRBV19, the J call TRBJ2-5; D possibly corresponds to TRBD2 (6 bases). Trimming removed 5 bases from V and 3 bases from J, with 16 bases in between. The CDR3 covers 15 residues. Germline values: CDR1 LNHDA, CDR2 SQIVND (reference sequence). The CDR3 here is CASSRVWGVKETQYF. CDR3 DNA sequence: TGTGCCAGTAGTCGGGTATGGGGGGTCAAAGAGACCCAGTACTTC.

The V and J genes are TRBV30 and TRBJ1-1, with D possibly being TRBD1 (6 bases). The length of the CDR3 is 16 residues. V was pared by 3 bases and J by 4 bases, with 21 bases between. Germline loops: CDR1 GTSNPN, CDR2 SVGIG (reference sequence). CDR3 amino acids: CAWSGPLEGEGTEAFF. The CDR3 DNA sequence: TGTGCCTGGAGCGGGCCATTGGAGGGGGAGGGCACTGAAGCTTTCTTT.

The chain is built from TRBV10-3 and TRBJ2-7; tentative D call: TRBD1 (5 bases). Trimming removed 6 bases from V and 5 bases from J, with 8 bases in between. Germline CDR1 and CDR2: ENHRY and SYGVKD. The CDR3 is made up of 11 amino acids. The CDR3 DNA sequence: TGTGCCATCAGGGACAACCACGAGCAGTACTTC. Its translation: CAIRDNHEQYF.

The rearrangement uses TRBV11-3 and TRBJ2-7; TRBD1 matches 8 bases. Germline CDR1 SGHNT, CDR2 YENEEA. The CDR3 is 15 residues long. V dropped 5 bases and J dropped 0; count of bases not matched to a gene: 6. The CDR3 DNA reads TGTGCCAGCAGCCAGGGACAGGCAAGCTCCTACGAGCAGTACTTC. Protein sequence: CASSQGQASSYEQYF.

This clone was detected a few times. The CDR3 spells CASSIPPGGNEQFF. DNA for the CDR3: TGTGCCAGTAGTATTCCCCCGGGGGGCAATGAGCAGTTCTTC. V usage is TRBV19 and J usage is TRBJ2-1; TRBD2 matches at 7 bases. Unmatched junction bases numbered 5, after V lost 3 bases and J lost 6 bases. This CDR3 has 14 residues. Germline V gene lookup returns CDR1 LNHDA and CDR2 SQIVND (reference sequence).

This clone was recorded only once. This chain connects TRBV9 to TRBJ2-7, with D perhaps TRBD1 (6 bases). The CDR3 totals 15 residues. V dropped 0 bases and J dropped 1 base, with 11 bases sitting between them. Germline V CDR1 and CDR2: SGDLS, YYNGEE. Here the CDR3 DNA reads TGTGCCAGCAGCGTAGATGGGACAATTTCCTACGAGCAGTACTTC. Translated, it gives CASSVDGTISYEQYF. The full variable domain, in which reference TRBV9 and TRBJ2-7 provide the parts outside the CDR3, is DSGVTQTPKHLITATGQRVTLRCSPRSGDLSVYWYQQSLDQGLQFLIQYYNGEERAKGNILERFSAQQFPDLHSELNLSSLELGDSALYFCASSVDGTISYEQYFGPGTRLTVT.

This sequence joins TRBV7-9 and TRBJ2-6; 11 bases fit TRBD2. The CDR3 contains 19 residues. Germline V gives CDR1 SEHNR, CDR2 FQNEAQ (reference sequence). The J segment lost 0 bases and the V segment lost 1 base, leaving 5 bases of the junction unmatched. The CDR3: CASSLGRLAGLSGANVLTF. As DNA, the CDR3 is TGTGCCAGCAGCTTAGGAAGACTAGCGGGGCTCTCTGGGGCCAACGTCCTGACTTTC.

This clone was counted between two and nine times. V is TRBV7-9 and J is TRBJ1-1, with D maybe TRBD1 (5 bases). This CDR3 region has 14 residues. The germline gives CDR1 SEHNR, CDR2 FQNEAQ (reference sequence). Deletions cut 0 bases from V and 4 bases from J, with 9 bases between. As DNA, the CDR3 is TGTGCCAGCAGCTTAGCCCAGGGTGGCACTGAAGCTTTCTTT. Protein sequence: CASSLAQGGTEAFF.

The genes are TRBV7-9 and TRBJ2-3, with TRBD1 identical over 10 bases. CDR1 and CDR2 (germline): SEHNR, FQNEAQ (reference sequence). V lost 11 bases to trimming and J lost 1 base; unmatched junction nucleotides: 3. This CDR3 spans 13 amino acids. CDR3 coding DNA: TGTGCCGCGGGGACAGGGGGCACAGATACGCAGTATTTT. The encoded protein is CAAGTGGTDTQYF.

This chain uses TRBV6-1 with TRBJ1-5; D not resolved. The CDR3 has 14 residues. Deletions cut 2 bases from V and 6 bases from J, with 11 bases between. Germline loops: CDR1 MNHNS, CDR2 SASEGT. The CDR3 reads CASSENHRGQPQHF. The CDR3 nucleotides read TGTGCCAGCAGTGAAAACCACCGGGGTCAGCCCCAGCATTTT.

A remark on this clone: One junction end does not reproduce the germline sequence, and a read error may be involved. This chain links TRBV29-1 with TRBJ1-1; possible D gene TRBD1, 5 bases. CDR3 length: 14 amino acids. Germline lookup yields CDR1 SQVTM and CDR2 ANQGSEA. The CDR3 DNA follows: TGCAGCGTCGAAGCCGGACAAGCTTTCACTGAAGCTTTCTTT. Protein: CSVEAGQAFTEAFF.

This clone appeared a few times. V and J are TRBV30 and TRBJ1-5; perhaps TRBD1 as D (6 bases). The CDR3 spans 14 residues. V dropped 2 bases and J dropped 6 bases, with 14 bases sitting between them. Per the germline V gene, CDR1 is GTSNPN and CDR2 is SVGIG (reference sequence). This CDR3 reads CAWSLQGRFQPQHF. The CDR3 region has the DNA TGTGCCTGGAGTCTACAGGGACGGTTTCAGCCCCAGCATTTT.

The chain uses TRBV11-2 and TRBJ2-3; 8 bases align to TRBD2. The CDR3 has 16 residues. V lost 4 bases and J lost 2; bases outside the gene matches: 8. Germline V gene lookup returns CDR1 SGHAT and CDR2 FQNNGV. This CDR3 is CASSSQAGGNTDTQYF. The CDR3 DNA reads TGTGCCAGCAGCTCCCAGGCGGGAGGAAACACAGATACGCAGTATTTT.

The chain recombines TRBV29-1 with TRBJ2-5; no firm D call. The CDR3 spans 13 residues. Germline CDR1 and CDR2: SQVTM and ANQGSEA. V was trimmed by 6 bases and J by 5 bases, leaving 16 bases between them. The CDR3 DNA is TGCAGCGTCACCCCCATCAGATGGGAGACCCAGTACTTC. It codes for CSVTPIRWETQYF.

This clone was detected only a few times. The genes are TRBV7-9 and TRBJ2-7; 7 nucleotides match TRBD1. The J segment lost 1 base and the V segment lost 4 bases, leaving 4 bases of the junction unmatched. CDR1 and CDR2 from the germline V gene are SEHNR and FQNEAQ (reference sequence). The CDR3 is 14 amino acids. For the CDR3, the DNA is TGTGCCAGCAGCTCTTGGGACAGATCCTACGAGCAGTACTTC. Its protein product is CASSSWDRSYEQYF.

The V call is TRBV4-1, the J call TRBJ2-7; D not certain. The ends were cut back, 0 bases at V and 6 bases at J, with 12 bases in the middle. CDR1 is MGHRA, CDR2 YSYEKL, per germline. CDR3 length equals 14 residues. CDR3 DNA sequence: TGCGCCAGCAGCCAAGATCGAGCGATAGGCGAGCAGTACTTC. Amino acid sequence: CASSQDRAIGEQYF.